This TCR beta chain was retrieved from a study of CD8+ T cells in alopecia areata. General study findings and limits: Among the cells sequenced in scalp samples are also the resident alphabeta T cells of normal skin.

RNA was isolated and reverse transcribed to cDNA, the sequencing template. Profiled with immunoSEQ multiplex PCR; TCRdb holds only in-frame clones, not every one. Of 150,000 to 200,000 clones in the sample, less than 75% were seen once. The treatment was: oral pan-JAK inhibitor, 5-10 mg twice daily. In this sample, this clone turned up a few times. The antigen remains undetermined. The sequence came from a human donor with alopecia areata. The sample consisted of CD4+ T cells sorted from blood, taken between weeks 55 and 65, from a patient treated with tofacitinib.

CDR3 sequence (DNA): TGTGCCAGCAGGGAAACGACTAACTATGGCTACACCTTC. This sequence encodes CASRETTNYGYTF. The chain combines TRBV19 with TRBJ1-2, with a possible D match to TRBD1 (5 bases). Trimming cost V 9 bases and J 0 bases, with 11 bases left between them. Per the germline V gene, CDR1 is LNHDA and CDR2 is SQIVND (reference sequence). CDR3 size: 13 residues.